The 6 T cell receptor beta chains below all came from one sample that was sequenced in a study of blood T cell repertoires in COVID-19. Method: immunoSEQ multiplex PCR; TCRdb's copy keeps in-frame clones and lacks some. The sample carries 250,000 to 350,000 clones, 80% to 90% recorded once. Sequencing was performed on PBMCs or T cells enriched from blood (not recorded which). These receptors were collected from a woman younger than 35 who had recovered from COVID-19.

This sequence joins TRBV11-2 and TRBJ2-5; 9 bases agree with TRBD1. This CDR3 spans 14 amino acids. Germline trimming cut 6 bases from V and 3 bases from J; bases unmatched to any gene: 5. Germline values: CDR1 SGHAT, CDR2 FQNNGV. CDR3 DNA sequence: TGTGCCAGCAGTTCCCGGGACAGGGAAGAGACCCAGTACTTC. It encodes CASSSRDREETQYF.

The chain links TRBV2 to TRBJ2-1, with 9 bases that match TRBD1. From germline, CDR1 is SNHLY and CDR2 FYNNEI. The ends lost 5 bases at V and 6 bases at J; junction bases unmatched: 5. The CDR3 loop spans 14 amino acids. DNA for the CDR3: TGTGCCAGCAGTACCCGGACAGGGGTCAATGAGCAGTTCTTC. This encodes CASSTRTGVNEQFF.

The chain couples TRBV19 to TRBJ1-5; TRBD1 matches at 7 bases. Germline V gene lookup returns CDR1 LNHDA and CDR2 SQIVND (reference sequence). Trimming at V came to 5 bases and at J to 5 bases, leaving 6 bases not matched to a gene. The CDR3 length is 14 residues. The CDR3 nucleotides are TGTGCCAGTAGTCAACAGGGGAACGATCAGCCCCAGCATTTT. This codes for CASSQQGNDQPQHF.

This chain connects TRBV25-1 to TRBJ2-2, with 14 nucleotides matching TRBD2. J was trimmed by 8 bases and V by 2 bases; bases with no gene match: 7. The V gene's germline CDR1 is MGHDK and CDR2 SYGVNS. The length of the CDR3 is 17 residues. CDR3 DNA sequence: TGTGCCAGCAGTGAAAGAGGGACTAGCGGGGGTTCTGGGGAGCTGTTTTTT. Translating gives CASSERGTSGGSGELFF.

The V call is TRBV5-4, the J call TRBJ2-5; 12 nucleotides align to TRBD1. V lost 7 bases and J lost 5; bases outside the gene matches: 6. Germline V gene lookup returns CDR1 SGHNT and CDR2 YYREEE (reference sequence). The CDR3 totals 14 residues. CDR3: CASGRDRGPETQYF. CDR3 bases: TGTGCCAGCGGCCGGGACAGGGGGCCCGAGACCCAGTACTTC.

The V call is TRBV7-2, the J call TRBJ2-3, with 9 bases identical to TRBD2. Germline lookup yields CDR1 SGHTA and CDR2 FQGNSA. The CDR3 contains 17 residues. Losses at the gene ends were 1 base for V and 6 bases for J; bases not matched to a gene: 11. The CDR3 protein is CASSLGPGRGGLDTQYF. CDR3 bases: TGTGCCAGCAGCTTAGGCCCAGGGCGGGGGGGCCTCGATACGCAGTATTTT.